This TCR beta chain is drawn from a study of blood T cell repertoires in COVID-19. Study at large: Nucleic acid was either cDNA or gDNA, and it came from T cells, B-cell-depleted T cells, or PBMCs.

CDR3 length equals 15 residues. The V segment lost 5 bases and the J segment 7 bases; nucleotides outside the gene matches: 10. Germline-derived CDR1 and CDR2 are MNHEY and SMNVEV (reference sequence). Authors' data handling: Cell counts per sample came from amplifying reference gene primers. The method was immunoSEQ multiplex PCR; TCRdb's version includes in-frame clones alone and lacks a portion of them. V and J calls and clone size come straight from that table; D and trimming were deduced from the DNA. The table lists 350,000 to 450,000 clones, around 89% of them singletons, with 1.5% to 1.8% in the top ten. Enrolment of Seattle patients took place during active infection, and they were followed longitudinally.

The rearrangement uses TRBV27 and TRBJ1-5, with 8 bases identical to TRBD1. This TCR came from a woman in her thirties or forties with COVID-19, enrolled during active disease. Input material: peripheral blood. The CDR3: CASSTLDRGGQPQHF. In DNA, the CDR3 is TGTGCCAGCAGTACCCTAGACAGGGGAGGCCAGCCCCAGCATTTT.